The T cell receptor beta chain under discussion was sequenced for a study of blood T cell repertoires in COVID-19. Study as a whole: T cells, B-cell-depleted T cells, or PBMCs supplied cDNA or gDNA.

Data came from immunoSEQ multiplex PCR; TCRdb stores just in-frame clones and leaves some out. The sample yields hundreds of thousands of clones, around nine tenths seen once. This clonotype was sampled from a woman between 50 and 59 years old who had recovered from COVID-19. The specimen was PBMCs or T cells enriched from blood (not recorded which).

This CDR3 reads CSASLAGSYNEQFF. In DNA form, the CDR3 reads TGCAGTGCTAGTCTAGCGGGGTCCTACAATGAGCAGTTCTTC. The gene calls are TRBV20-1 and TRBJ2-1; 9 bases fit TRBD2. The CDR3 is made up of 14 amino acids. The ends lost 3 bases at V and 1 base at J; junction bases unmatched: 1. Per the germline V gene, CDR1 is DFQATT and CDR2 is SNEGSKA (reference sequence).